This entry lists 14 T cell receptor beta chains sequenced from one sample in a study of cytomegalovirus exposure and HLA in healthy donors. PCR employed 60 Vbeta and 13 Jbeta primers. Sequencing used immunoSEQ multiplex PCR; TCRdb keeps in-frame clones, though not all of them. Among 130,000 or so clones listed, roughly four fifths were seen once. The sequenced sample was PBMCs. The receptors stem from a female donor in good health and CMV-seropositive.

The rearrangement uses TRBV7-3 and TRBJ2-3, with D possibly being TRBD2 (7 bases). CDR3 size: 15 residues. Trimming shortened V by 2 bases and J by 3 bases, and 12 bases separated the two germline ends. Per germline, CDR1 SGHTA and CDR2 FQGTGA. The CDR3: CASSLGGGPTDTQYF. The CDR3 DNA is TGTGCCAGCAGCTTAGGCGGGGGCCCTACAGATACGCAGTATTTT.

V is TRBV5-1 and J is TRBJ2-5; 7 nucleotides line up with TRBD1. The V gene's germline CDR1 is SGHRS and CDR2 YFSETQ. Unmatched junction bases numbered 4, after V lost 4 bases and J lost 4 bases. The CDR3 length is 13 residues. CDR3 residues: CASSARDRETQYF. The CDR3 DNA is TGCGCCAGCAGCGCACGGGACAGAGAGACCCAGTACTTC.

The genes are TRBV4-1 and TRBJ1-2; 7 bases line up with TRBD1. J was trimmed by 4 bases and V by 2 bases; bases with no gene match: 10. The CDR3 contains 16 residues. Germline-derived CDR1 and CDR2 are MGHRA and YSYEKL. Written as DNA, the CDR3 is TGCGCCAGCAGCCAAACCCGGGACAGCACTTTCTATGGCTACACCTTC. Its translation is CASSQTRDSTFYGYTF.

A note on this clone: The same CDR3 can be traced to other DNA sequences in this sample. V and J are TRBV29-1 and TRBJ2-7; a possible D gene is TRBD1 (6 bases). The CDR3 is 13 amino acids. V was cut by 0 bases and J by 2 bases, with 8 bases left in between. CDR1 SQVTM and CDR2 ANQGSEA come from the germline V gene. This chain's CDR3 is CSVEEGAAYEQYF. For the CDR3, the DNA is TGCAGCGTTGAAGAGGGGGCTGCCTACGAGCAGTACTTC.

The genes are TRBV28 and TRBJ1-2; 8 bases fit TRBD1. This CDR3 region has 12 residues. J was trimmed by 7 bases and V by 5 bases; bases with no gene match: 3. Germline V gene data show CDR1 as MDHEN and CDR2 as SYDVKM. This CDR3 is CASSQGARGYTF. CDR3 nucleotides: TGTGCCAGCAGTCAGGGGGCGCGTGGCTACACCTTC.

The chain couples TRBV30 to TRBJ2-2, with a tentative D call TRBD1 (5 bases). V dropped 0 bases and J dropped 7 bases, with 15 bases sitting between them. Per the germline V gene, CDR1 is GTSNPN and CDR2 is SVGIG (reference sequence). CDR3 size: 15 residues. The CDR3 reads CAWSVQVEVGGELFF. CDR3 coding DNA: TGTGCCTGGAGTGTACAGGTTGAGGTGGGCGGGGAGCTGTTTTTT.

V and J are TRBV19 and TRBJ2-5; 7 positions agree with TRBD1. CDR3 length equals 14 residues. Germline trimming cut 6 bases from V and 2 bases from J; bases unmatched to any gene: 6. From germline, CDR1 is LNHDA and CDR2 SQIVND (reference sequence). The CDR3 nucleotides are TGTGCCAGTAGACGACAGGGCGGGCAAGAGACCCAGTACTTC. Translating it yields CASRRQGGQETQYF.

The V call is TRBV2, the J call TRBJ1-4, with 7 nucleotides matching TRBD1. J gave up 8 bases and V 4 bases, and 4 bases lay outside the gene matches. CDR1 is SNHLY and CDR2 is FYNNEI in the germline V gene. CDR3 length equals 13 residues. The CDR3 DNA reads as TGTGCCAGCAGTGTCTCAGGGGGGGAAAAACTGTTTTTT. Amino acid sequence: CASSVSGGEKLFF.

The V gene is TRBV5-4, the J gene TRBJ1-1; D ambiguous. The germline V gene encodes CDR1 SGHNT and CDR2 YYREEE (reference sequence). This CDR3 comprises 14 residues. V shed 0 bases and J shed 1 base, with 7 bases lying between them. CDR3 nucleotides: TGTGCCAGCAGCTTGGATTCTCGGAACACTGAAGCTTTCTTT. Protein: CASSLDSRNTEAFF.

The J gene is TRBJ1-4, the V gene TRBV7-9; 7 nucleotides match TRBD1. The CDR3 covers 13 residues. The V segment lost 2 bases and the J segment 8 bases; nucleotides outside the gene matches: 2. Per germline, CDR1 SEHNR and CDR2 FQNEAQ (reference sequence). For the CDR3, the DNA is TGTGCCAGCAGCTTACAGGGGGAAGAAAAACTGTTTTTT. Protein: CASSLQGEEKLFF. The full variable domain, rest sourced from reference TRBV7-9 and TRBJ1-4, is DTGVSQNPRHKITKRGQNVTFRCDPISEHNRLYWYRQTLGQGPEFLTYFQNEAQLEKSRLLSDRFSAERPKGSFSTLEIQRTEQGDSAMYLCASSLQGEEKLFFGSGTQLSVL.

The chain has TRBV9 and TRBJ2-7, with 7 nucleotides matching TRBD2. V trimming: 7 bases; J trimming: 0 bases; junction bases outside the gene matches: 7. The CDR3 length is 14 residues. Germline V gene sequence: CDR1 SGDLS, CDR2 YYNGEE. CDR3 loop: CASGTGGNSYEQYF. Here the CDR3 DNA reads TGTGCCAGCGGTACGGGAGGTAACTCCTACGAGCAGTACTTC. Full variable domain (outside the CDR3, taken from reference TRBV9 and TRBJ2-7): DSGVTQTPKHLITATGQRVTLRCSPRSGDLSVYWYQQSLDQGLQFLIQYYNGEERAKGNILERFSAQQFPDLHSELNLSSLELGDSALYFCASGTGGNSYEQYFGPGTRLTVT.

The genes are TRBV5-6 and TRBJ2-2; 7 positions agree with TRBD2. Trimming removed 3 bases from V and 6 bases from J; junction bases left unmatched: 2. The CDR3 consists of 13 residues. Germline CDR1 reads SGHDT; CDR2 reads YYEEEE. The CDR3 DNA follows: TGTGCCAGCAGCTGGGGGGGGTCCGGGGAGCTGTTTTTT. Translation gives CASSWGGSGELFF.

This clone has only a few counts. This chain connects TRBV30 to TRBJ2-5; tentative D call: TRBD2 (6 bases). Germline-derived CDR1 and CDR2 are GTSNPN and SVGIG (reference sequence). The V end was cut by 5 bases, the J end by 5 bases, with 15 bases between. This CDR3 region has 13 residues. CDR3 nucleotides: TGTGCCTGGTTGGGGCCCGCGGGGGAGACCCAGTACTTC. Its translation: CAWLGPAGETQYF.

The rearrangement uses TRBV4-1 and TRBJ1-5, with no clear D. This CDR3 is 15 amino acids long. Germline V gives CDR1 MGHRA, CDR2 YSYEKL. Deletions cut 1 base from V and 1 base from J, with 8 bases between. The CDR3 region is CASSQGEGSNQPQHF. CDR3 nucleotide sequence: TGCGCCAGCAGCCAAGGCGAGGGAAGCAATCAGCCCCAGCATTTT.